The present T cell receptor beta chain was sequenced within a study of blood T cell repertoires in COVID-19 (dated by TCRdb to between 2020 and 2021). Looking at the study overall: Samples from collaborators originated in the United States, Italy and Spain and spanned both the acute and convalescent phases of COVID-19. The material from the prospective study consisted of cDNA or gDNA derived from T cells, B-cell-depleted T cells, or PBMCs. The dataset comprised deeply sampled blood TCRbeta repertoires from subjects exposed to, actively infected with, or recovered from COVID-19. A freely available public database, intended as a resource for researchers studying the immune response to SARS-CoV-2, is where the repertoires were released. Samples came from the ongoing ImmuneRACE study (first 160 participants) plus 1,254 subjects from 6 global collaborators. Sample metadata almost always included a de-identified subject ID, COVID-19 status, age in years and sex. HLA class I and class II types, where available, came from metadata supplied by the sample provider rather than from assay-based typing.

Broad study findings and their caveats: The amount of clinical and demographic metadata varied by source and participant and was provided uncurated.

In the prospective study, participants were 18 to 89 years old, resided in 25 or so geographic areas of the United States, and were enrolled through a virtual design. To assign participants to cohorts, the prospective study relied on clinical history that participants themselves reported in a screening survey and a study questionnaire. Exposed participants had been in contact, within 2 weeks of entering the study, with a person who had a PCR-confirmed or clinician-diagnosed case of COVID-19. Each participant in the prospective study had whole blood, serum and a nasopharyngeal or oropharyngeal swab collected by mobile phlebotomists. Prospective study participants could optionally give additional blood draws and questionnaires over a roughly two-month period. Blood samples from the prospective study were shipped frozen or at room temperature prior to DNA extraction. V was cut back by 9 bases and J by 0 bases, leaving a gap of 11 bases between them. As encoded in the germline V gene, CDR1 is SNHLY while CDR2 is FYNNEI. The cysteine opens and the phenylalanine closes a CDR3 of 14 amino acids. The CDR3 DNA has 42 bases and is translated from base 1.

TCRbeta CDR3 regions were amplified from genomic DNA using the immunoSEQ Assay, a bias-controlled multiplex PCR. Turning to the authors' computational methods: The number of nucleated cells in each sample was estimated by amplification of reference gene primers within the assay. Sequence reads were collapsed and filtered to measure the absolute abundance of every unique TCRbeta CDR3 rearrangement. Productive Simpson clonality was computed per sample as the square root of Simpson's diversity index over productive rearrangements. Sourced from immuneACCESS, this table was stored by TCRdb with only in-frame sequences that have V and J called. A share of the clones is absent; for the studies checked, an unresolved V gene accounts for under half, and the remainder has no known explanation. The V and J calls and the clone size are those of that table, but D and trimming were determined from the DNA. This sample gives approximately 200,000 clones in total; approximately 86% of them show up just once. More than 4% of the sample comes from the top ten.

This clone has more than one count but fewer than ten. Its antigen has not been determined. No per-base quality is available; no much larger clone lies one base away. The sequence derives from a young woman who had been exposed to COVID-19. The chain joins TRBV2 to TRBJ1-4, with the identity of the D gene unclear. Sequenced material: PBMCs or T cells enriched from blood (not recorded which). The bases read TGTGCCAGTATCTTCGGGACAACTAATGAAAAACTGTTTTTT. Translated, it gives CASIFGTTNEKLFF.